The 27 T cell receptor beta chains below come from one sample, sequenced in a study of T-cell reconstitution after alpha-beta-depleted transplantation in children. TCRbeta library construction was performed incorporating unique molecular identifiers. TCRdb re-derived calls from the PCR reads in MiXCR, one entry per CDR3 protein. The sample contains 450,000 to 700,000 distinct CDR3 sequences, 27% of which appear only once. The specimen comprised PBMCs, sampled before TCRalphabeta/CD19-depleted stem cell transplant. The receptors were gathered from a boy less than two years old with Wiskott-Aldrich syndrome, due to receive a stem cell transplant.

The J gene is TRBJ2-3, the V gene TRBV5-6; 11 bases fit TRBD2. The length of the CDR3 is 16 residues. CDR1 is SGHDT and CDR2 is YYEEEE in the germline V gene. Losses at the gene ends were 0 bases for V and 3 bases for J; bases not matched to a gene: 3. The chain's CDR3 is CASSLAASGRTDTQYF. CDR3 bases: TGTGCCAGCAGCTTGGCGGCTAGCGGGAGGACAGATACGCAGTATTTT.

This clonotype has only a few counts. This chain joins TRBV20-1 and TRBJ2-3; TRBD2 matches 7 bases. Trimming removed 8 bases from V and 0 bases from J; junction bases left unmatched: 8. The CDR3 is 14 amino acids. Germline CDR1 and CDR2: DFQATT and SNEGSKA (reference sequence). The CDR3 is CSSSSGPSTDTQYF. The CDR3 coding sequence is TGCAGTTCTTCTAGCGGCCCTAGCACAGATACGCAGTATTTT.

In nucleotides, the CDR3 is TGCGCCAGCAGCCACGGACACCGTGTAAATAATTCACCCCTCCACTTT. Amino acids: CASSHGHRVNNSPLHF. The V gene is TRBV5-1, the J gene TRBJ1-6; a possible D gene is TRBD1 (5 bases). Trimming took 4 bases from V and 5 from J, leaving 16 bases between them. CDR1 and CDR2 from the germline V gene are SGHRS and YFSETQ. The CDR3 consists of 16 residues.

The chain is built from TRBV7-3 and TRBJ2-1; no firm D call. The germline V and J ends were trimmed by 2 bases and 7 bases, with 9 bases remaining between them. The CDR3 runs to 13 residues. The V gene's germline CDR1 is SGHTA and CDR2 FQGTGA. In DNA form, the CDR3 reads TGTGCCAGCAGCTTATCTATCACTAATGAGCAGTTCTTC. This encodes CASSLSITNEQFF.

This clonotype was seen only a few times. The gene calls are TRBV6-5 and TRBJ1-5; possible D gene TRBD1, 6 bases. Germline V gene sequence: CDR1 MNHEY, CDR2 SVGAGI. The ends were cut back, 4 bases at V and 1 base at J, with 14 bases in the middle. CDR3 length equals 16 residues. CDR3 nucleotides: TGTGCCAGCAGTTTAGGGTGGCAGGGGAGCAATCAGCCCCAGCATTTT. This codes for CASSLGWQGSNQPQHF.

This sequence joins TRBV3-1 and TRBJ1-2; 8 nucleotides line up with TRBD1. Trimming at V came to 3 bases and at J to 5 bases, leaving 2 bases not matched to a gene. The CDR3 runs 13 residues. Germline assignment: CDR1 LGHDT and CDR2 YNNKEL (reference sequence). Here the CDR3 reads CASSHRTGYGYTF. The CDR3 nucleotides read TGTGCCAGCAGCCATAGGACAGGGTATGGCTACACCTTC.

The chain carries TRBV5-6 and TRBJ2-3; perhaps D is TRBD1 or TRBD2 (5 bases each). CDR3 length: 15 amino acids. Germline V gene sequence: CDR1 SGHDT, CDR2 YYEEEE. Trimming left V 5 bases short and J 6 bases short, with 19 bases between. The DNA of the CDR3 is TGTGCCAGCAGACGGGGCCATCTTAGAACGGATACGCAGTATTTT. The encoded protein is CASRRGHLRTDTQYF.

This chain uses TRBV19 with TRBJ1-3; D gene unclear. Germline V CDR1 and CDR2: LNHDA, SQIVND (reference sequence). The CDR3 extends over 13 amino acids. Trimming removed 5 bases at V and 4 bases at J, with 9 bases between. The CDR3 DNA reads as TGTGCCAGTAGTGACCATCCCGGAAACACCATATATTTT. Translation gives CASSDHPGNTIYF.

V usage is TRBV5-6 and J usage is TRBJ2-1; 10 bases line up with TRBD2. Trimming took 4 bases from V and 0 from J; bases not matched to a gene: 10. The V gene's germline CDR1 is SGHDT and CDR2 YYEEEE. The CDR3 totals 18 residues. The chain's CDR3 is CASSGGGLASSSYNEQFF. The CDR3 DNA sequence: TGTGCCAGCAGCGGGGGGGGACTAGCGTCGAGCTCCTACAATGAGCAGTTCTTC.

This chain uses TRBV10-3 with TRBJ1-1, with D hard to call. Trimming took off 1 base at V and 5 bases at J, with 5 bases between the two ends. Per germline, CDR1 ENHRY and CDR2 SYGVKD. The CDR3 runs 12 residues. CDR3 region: CAISEWRTEAFF. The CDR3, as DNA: TGTGCCATCAGTGAGTGGAGAACTGAAGCTTTCTTT.

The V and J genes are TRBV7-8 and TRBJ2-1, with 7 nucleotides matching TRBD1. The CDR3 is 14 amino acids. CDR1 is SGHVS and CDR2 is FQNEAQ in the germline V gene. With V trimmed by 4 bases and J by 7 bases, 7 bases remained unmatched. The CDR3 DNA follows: TGTGCCAGCAGCTCAGACAGGGTTAGGAATGAGCAGTTCTTC. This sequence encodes CASSSDRVRNEQFF.

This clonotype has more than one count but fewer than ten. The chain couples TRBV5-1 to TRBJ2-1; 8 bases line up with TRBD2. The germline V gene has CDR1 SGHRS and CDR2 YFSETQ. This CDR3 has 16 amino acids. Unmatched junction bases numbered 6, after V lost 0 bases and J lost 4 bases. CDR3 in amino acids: CASSLAPSGLYNEQFF. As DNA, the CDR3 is TGCGCCAGCAGCTTGGCTCCTAGCGGGCTTTACAATGAGCAGTTCTTC.

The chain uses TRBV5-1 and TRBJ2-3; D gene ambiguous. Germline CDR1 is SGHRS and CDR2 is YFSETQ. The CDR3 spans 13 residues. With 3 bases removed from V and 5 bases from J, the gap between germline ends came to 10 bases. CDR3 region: CASSSFSGDTQYF. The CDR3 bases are TGCGCCAGCAGCTCCTTCTCGGGAGATACGCAGTATTTT.

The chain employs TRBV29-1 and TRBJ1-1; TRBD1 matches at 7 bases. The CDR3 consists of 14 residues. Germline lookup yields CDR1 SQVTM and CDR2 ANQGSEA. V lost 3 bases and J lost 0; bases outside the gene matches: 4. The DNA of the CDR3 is TGCAGCGTTGACGCCGGGACAGTGAACACTGAAGCTTTCTTT. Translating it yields CSVDAGTVNTEAFF.

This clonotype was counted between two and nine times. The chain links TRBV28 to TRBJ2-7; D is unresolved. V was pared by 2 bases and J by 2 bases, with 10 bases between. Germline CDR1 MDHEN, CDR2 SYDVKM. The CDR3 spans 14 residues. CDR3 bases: TGTGCCAGCAGTTTAGGGTATCCTACCTACGAGCAGTACTTC. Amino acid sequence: CASSLGYPTYEQYF.

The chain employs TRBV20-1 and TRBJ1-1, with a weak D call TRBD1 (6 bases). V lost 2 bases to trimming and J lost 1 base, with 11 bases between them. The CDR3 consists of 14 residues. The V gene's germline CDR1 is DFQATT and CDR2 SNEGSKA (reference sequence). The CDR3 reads CSARSGEGNTEAFF. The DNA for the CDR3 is TGCAGTGCTAGATCAGGGGAGGGGAACACTGAAGCTTTCTTT.

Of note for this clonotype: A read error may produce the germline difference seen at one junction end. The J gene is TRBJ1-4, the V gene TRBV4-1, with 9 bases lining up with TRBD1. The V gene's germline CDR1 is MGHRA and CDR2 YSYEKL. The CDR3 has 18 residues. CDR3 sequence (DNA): TGCGCCAGCAGCCAGGCTATGGCTACCCGGGACAGGGTCGGAAAACCGTTTTTT. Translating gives CASSQAMATRDRVGKPFF.

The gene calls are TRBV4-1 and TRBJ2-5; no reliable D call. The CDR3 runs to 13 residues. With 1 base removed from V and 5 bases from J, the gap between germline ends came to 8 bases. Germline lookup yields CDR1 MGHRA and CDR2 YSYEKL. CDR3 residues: CASSQAYGETQYF. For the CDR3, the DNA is TGCGCCAGCAGCCAAGCCTACGGCGAGACCCAGTACTTC.

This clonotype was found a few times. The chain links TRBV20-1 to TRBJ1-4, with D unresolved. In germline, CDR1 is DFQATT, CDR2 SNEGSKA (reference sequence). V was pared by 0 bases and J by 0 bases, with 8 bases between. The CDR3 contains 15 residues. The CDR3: CSARDPRATNEKLFF. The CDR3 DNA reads TGCAGTGCTAGAGATCCGAGAGCAACTAATGAAAAACTGTTTTTT.

CDR3 amino acids: CASSSPTSGKNIQYF. The CDR3 DNA is TGTGCCAGCAGCTCCCCTACTAGCGGGAAAAACATTCAGTACTTC. V gene TRBV11-2 combines with J gene TRBJ2-4, with 9 bases lining up with TRBD2. Germline loops: CDR1 SGHAT, CDR2 FQNNGV. V lost 4 bases and J lost 4; bases outside the gene matches: 5. CDR3 length equals 15 residues.

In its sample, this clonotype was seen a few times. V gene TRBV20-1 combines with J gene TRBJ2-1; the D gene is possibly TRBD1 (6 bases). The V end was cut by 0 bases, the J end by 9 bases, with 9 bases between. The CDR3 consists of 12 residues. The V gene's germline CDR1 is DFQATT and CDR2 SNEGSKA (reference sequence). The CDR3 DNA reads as TGCAGTGCTAGAGATCAGGGGAGTGAGCAGTTCTTC. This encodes CSARDQGSEQFF.

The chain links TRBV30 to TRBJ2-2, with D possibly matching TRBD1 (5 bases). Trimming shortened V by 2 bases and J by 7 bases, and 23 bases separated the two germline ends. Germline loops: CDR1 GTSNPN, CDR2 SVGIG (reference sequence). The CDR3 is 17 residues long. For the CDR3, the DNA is TGTGCCTGGAGTCAACTTGGGGCAGCAGCCGTGTACGGGGAGCTGTTTTTT. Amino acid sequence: CAWSQLGAAAVYGELFF.

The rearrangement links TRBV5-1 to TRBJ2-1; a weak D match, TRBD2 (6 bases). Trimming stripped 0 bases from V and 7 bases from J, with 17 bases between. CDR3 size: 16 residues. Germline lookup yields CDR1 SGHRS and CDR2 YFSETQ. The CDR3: CASSLARDFFRNEQFF. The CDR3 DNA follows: TGCGCCAGCAGCTTGGCCCGGGACTTTTTTCGGAATGAGCAGTTCTTC.

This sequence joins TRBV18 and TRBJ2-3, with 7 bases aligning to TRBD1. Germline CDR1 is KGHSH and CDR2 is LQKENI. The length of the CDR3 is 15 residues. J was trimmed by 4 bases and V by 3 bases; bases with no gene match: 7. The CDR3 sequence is CASSPLVGQADTQYF. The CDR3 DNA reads TGTGCCAGCTCACCCCTGGTCGGACAGGCAGATACGCAGTATTTT.

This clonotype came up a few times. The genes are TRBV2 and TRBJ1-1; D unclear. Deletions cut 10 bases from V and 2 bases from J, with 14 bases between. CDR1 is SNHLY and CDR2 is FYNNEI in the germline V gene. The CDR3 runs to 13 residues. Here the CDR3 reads CATSGVSNTEAFF. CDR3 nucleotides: TGTGCCACCTCCGGCGTTAGCAACACTGAAGCTTTCTTT.

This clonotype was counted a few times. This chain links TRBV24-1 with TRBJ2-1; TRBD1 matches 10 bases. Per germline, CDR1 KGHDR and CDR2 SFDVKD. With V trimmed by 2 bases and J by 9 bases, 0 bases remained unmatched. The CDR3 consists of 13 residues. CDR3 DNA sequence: TGTGCCACCAGTGATTGGGACAGGGGTGAGCAGTTCTTC. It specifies CATSDWDRGEQFF.

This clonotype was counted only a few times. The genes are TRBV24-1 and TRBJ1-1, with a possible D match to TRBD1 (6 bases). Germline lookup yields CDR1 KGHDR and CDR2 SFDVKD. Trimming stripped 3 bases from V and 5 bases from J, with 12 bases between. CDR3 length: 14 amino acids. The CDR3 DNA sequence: TGTGCCACCAGTGATCGTTCAGGGGAAACTGAAGCTTTCTTT. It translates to CATSDRSGETEAFF.